The sequence of this T cell receptor (beta chain) was determined in a study of Tregs in tolerant kidney transplant recipients. Thawed PBMCs were FACS-sorted into unstimulated CD4+CD25+CD127- regulatory T cells, CD4+CD25- non-regulatory cells, CD4 and CD8 cells. Measured with immunoSEQ multiplex PCR; TCRdb has only the in-frame clones, and not every one. The sample has 85,000 to 100,000 clones; approximately 94% are singletons. Study results and limitations: No direct test of biological reproducibility was done here. In tolerant patients, donor-specific Tregs outgrew total Tregs, suggesting antigen-driven expansion. Tregs expanded with activated donor B cells seemed most donor-specific.

The germline V gene has CDR1 SGHTA and CDR2 FQGNSA. There are 14 residues in the CDR3. Trimming left V 4 bases short and J 4 bases short, with 13 bases between. Turning to this clone: Its cognate antigen is unknown.

The sample in question was CD4+ T cells from blood, obtained before the transplant. The sequence was obtained from a human donor who received a combined kidney and bone marrow transplant. The chain joins TRBV7-2 to TRBJ1-2, with D perhaps TRBD1 (5 bases). The DNA of the CDR3 is TGTGCCAGCAGCTCCAATCGTCAGGGCTATGGCTACACCTTC. Its protein is CASSSNRQGYGYTF.